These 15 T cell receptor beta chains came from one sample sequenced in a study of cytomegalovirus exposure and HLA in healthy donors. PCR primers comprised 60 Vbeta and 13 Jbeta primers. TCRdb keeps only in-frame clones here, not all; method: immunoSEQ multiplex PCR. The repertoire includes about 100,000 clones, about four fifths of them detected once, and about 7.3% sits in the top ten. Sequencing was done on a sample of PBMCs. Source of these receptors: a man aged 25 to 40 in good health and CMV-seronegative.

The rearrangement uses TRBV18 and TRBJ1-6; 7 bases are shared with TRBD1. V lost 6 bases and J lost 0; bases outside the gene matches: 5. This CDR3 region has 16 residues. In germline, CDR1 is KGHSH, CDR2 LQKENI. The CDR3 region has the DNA TGTGCCAGCTCTGACAGGGCGAGCTCCTATAATTCACCCCTCCACTTT. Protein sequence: CASSDRASSYNSPLHF.

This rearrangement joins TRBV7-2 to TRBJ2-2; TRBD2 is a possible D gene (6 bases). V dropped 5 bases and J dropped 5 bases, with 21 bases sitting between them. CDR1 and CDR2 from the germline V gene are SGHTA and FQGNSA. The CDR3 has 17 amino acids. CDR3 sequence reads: CASSPRPPGERTGELFF. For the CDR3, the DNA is TGTGCCAGCAGCCCACGCCCGCCGGGGGAGAGGACCGGGGAGCTGTTTTTT.

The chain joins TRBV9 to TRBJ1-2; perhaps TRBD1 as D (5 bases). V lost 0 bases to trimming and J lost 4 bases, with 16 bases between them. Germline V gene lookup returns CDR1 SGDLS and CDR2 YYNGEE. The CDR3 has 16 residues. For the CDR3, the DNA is TGTGCCAGCAGCGTAGACCGGGGGAGGTTAGGCTATGGCTACACCTTC. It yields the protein CASSVDRGRLGYGYTF.

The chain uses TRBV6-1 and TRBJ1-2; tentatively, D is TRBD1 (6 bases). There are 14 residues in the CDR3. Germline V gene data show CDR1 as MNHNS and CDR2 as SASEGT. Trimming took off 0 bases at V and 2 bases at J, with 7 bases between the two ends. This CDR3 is CASSEAGGNYGYTF. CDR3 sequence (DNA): TGTGCCAGCAGTGAAGCTGGGGGCAACTATGGCTACACCTTC.

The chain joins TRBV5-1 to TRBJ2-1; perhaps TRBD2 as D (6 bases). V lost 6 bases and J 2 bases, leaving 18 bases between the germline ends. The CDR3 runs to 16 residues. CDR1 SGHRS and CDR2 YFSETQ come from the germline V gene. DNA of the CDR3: TGCGCCAGCACCGACCCCGGGGGAAACCCCTACAATGAGCAGTTCTTC. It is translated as CASTDPGGNPYNEQFF.

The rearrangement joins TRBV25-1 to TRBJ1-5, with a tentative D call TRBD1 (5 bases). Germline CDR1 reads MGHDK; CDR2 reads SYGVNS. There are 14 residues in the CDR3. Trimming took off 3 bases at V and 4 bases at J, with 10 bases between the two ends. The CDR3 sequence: CASSEGGVNQPQHF. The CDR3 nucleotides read TGTGCCAGCAGTGAGGGGGGAGTTAATCAGCCCCAGCATTTT.

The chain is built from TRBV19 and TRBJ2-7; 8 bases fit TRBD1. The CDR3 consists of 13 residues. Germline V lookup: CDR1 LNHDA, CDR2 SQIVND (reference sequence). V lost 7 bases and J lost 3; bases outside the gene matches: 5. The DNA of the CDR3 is TGTGCCAGTACCGACGGACAGGGCTACGAGCAGTACTTC. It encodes CASTDGQGYEQYF.

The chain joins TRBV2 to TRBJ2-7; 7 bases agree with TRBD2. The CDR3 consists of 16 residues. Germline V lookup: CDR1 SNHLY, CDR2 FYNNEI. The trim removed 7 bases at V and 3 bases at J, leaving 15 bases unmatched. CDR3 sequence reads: CASIDGLAALNYEQYF. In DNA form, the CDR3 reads TGTGCCAGCATAGATGGGCTAGCGGCACTCAACTACGAGCAGTACTTC.

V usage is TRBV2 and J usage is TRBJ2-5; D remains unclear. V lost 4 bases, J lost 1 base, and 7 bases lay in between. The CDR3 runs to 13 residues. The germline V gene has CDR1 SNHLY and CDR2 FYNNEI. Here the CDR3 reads CASSVRVQETQYF. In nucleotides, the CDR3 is TGTGCCAGCAGTGTTAGAGTCCAAGAGACCCAGTACTTC.

The CDR3 DNA follows: TGTGCCAGCAGTTTTGGGACAGAGACCACCCAGTACTTC. This translates into CASSFGTETTQYF. This rearrangement joins TRBV27 to TRBJ2-5; 7 nucleotides line up with TRBD1. The CDR3 runs to 13 residues. Trimming at V came to 3 bases and at J to 8 bases, leaving 6 bases not matched to a gene. Germline V gives CDR1 MNHEY, CDR2 SMNVEV (reference sequence).

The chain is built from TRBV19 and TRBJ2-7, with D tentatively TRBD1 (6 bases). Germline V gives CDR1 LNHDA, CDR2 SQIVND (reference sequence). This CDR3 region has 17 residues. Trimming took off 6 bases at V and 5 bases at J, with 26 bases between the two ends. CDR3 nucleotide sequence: TGTGCCAGTAGAGTGCGGCCAGGGACAAGGTTGTTGAACGAGCAGTACTTC. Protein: CASRVRPGTRLLNEQYF.

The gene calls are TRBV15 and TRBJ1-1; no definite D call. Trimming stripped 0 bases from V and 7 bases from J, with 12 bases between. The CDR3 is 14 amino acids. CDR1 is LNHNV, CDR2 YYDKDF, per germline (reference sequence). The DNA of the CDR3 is TGTGCCACCAGCAGAGATACCGGGGAAAGTGAAGCTTTCTTT. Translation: CATSRDTGESEAFF.

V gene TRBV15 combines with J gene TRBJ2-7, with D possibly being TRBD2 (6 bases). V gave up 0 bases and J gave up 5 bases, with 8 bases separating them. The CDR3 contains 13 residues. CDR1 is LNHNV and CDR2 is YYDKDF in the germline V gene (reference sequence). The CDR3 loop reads CATSRDWRDEQYF. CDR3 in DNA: TGTGCCACCAGCAGAGATTGGAGGGACGAGCAGTACTTC.

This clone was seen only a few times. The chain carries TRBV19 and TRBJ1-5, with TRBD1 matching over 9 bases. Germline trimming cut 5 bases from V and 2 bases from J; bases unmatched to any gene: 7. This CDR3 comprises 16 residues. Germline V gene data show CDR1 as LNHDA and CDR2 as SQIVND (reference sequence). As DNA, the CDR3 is TGTGCCAGTAGTCCTCGACAGGGGGATGGCAATCAGCCCCAGCATTTT. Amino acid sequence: CASSPRQGDGNQPQHF.

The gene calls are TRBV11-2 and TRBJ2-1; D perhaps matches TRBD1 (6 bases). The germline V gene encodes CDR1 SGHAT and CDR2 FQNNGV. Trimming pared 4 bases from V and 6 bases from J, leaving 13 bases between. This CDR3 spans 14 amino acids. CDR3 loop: CASSSGHIRNEQFF. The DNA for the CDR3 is TGTGCCAGCAGCTCGGGACACATTCGCAATGAGCAGTTCTTC.